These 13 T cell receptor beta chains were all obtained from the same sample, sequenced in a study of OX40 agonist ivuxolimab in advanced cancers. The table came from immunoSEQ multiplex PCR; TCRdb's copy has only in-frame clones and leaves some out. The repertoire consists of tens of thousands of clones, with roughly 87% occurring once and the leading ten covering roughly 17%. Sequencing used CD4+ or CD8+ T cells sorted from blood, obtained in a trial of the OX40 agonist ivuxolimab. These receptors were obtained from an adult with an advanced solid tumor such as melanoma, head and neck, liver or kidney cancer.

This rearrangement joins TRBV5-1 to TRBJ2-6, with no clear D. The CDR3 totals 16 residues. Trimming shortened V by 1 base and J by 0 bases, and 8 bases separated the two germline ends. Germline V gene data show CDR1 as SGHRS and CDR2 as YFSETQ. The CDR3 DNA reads TGCGCCAGCAGCTTGCAAAACACCTCTGGGGCCAACGTCCTGACTTTC. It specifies CASSLQNTSGANVLTF.

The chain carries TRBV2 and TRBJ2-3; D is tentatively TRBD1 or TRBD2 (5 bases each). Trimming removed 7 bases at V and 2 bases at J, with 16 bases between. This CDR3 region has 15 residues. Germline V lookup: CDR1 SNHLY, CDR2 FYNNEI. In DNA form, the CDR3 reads TGTGCCAGCACCTCCATGGGGACCCACACAGATACGCAGTATTTT. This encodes CASTSMGTHTDTQYF.

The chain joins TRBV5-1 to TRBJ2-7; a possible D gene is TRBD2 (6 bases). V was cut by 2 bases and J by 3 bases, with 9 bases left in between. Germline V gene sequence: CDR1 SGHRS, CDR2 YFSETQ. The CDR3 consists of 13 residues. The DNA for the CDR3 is TGCGCCAGCAGCTTAGGAGGGGACTACGAGCAGTACTTC. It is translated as CASSLGGDYEQYF.

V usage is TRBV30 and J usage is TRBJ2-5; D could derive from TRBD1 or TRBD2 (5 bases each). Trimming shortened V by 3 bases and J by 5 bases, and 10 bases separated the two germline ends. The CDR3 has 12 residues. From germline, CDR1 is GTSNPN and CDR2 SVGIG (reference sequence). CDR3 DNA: TGTGCCTGGAGGGGACCTGGGGAGACCCAGTACTTC. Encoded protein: CAWRGPGETQYF.

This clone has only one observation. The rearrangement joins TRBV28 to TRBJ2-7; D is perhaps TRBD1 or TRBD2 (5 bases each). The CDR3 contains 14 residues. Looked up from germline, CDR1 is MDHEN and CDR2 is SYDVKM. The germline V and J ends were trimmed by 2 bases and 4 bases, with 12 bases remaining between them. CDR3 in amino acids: CASSLEGRRYEQYF. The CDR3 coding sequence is TGTGCCAGCAGTTTAGAGGGGCGAAGATACGAGCAGTACTTC.

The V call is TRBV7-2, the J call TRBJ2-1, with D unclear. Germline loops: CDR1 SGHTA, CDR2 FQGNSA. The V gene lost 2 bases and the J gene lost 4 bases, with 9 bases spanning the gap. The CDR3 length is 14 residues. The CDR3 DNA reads TGTGCCAGCAGCTTACTTGTCGGTTACAATGAGCAGTTCTTC. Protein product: CASSLLVGYNEQFF.

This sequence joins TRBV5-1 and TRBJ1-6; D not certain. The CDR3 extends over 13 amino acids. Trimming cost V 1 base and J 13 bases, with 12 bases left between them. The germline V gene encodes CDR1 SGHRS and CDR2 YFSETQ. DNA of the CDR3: TGCGCCAGCAGCTTGAGGGATTCGTGGCCCCTCCACTTT. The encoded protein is CASSLRDSWPLHF.

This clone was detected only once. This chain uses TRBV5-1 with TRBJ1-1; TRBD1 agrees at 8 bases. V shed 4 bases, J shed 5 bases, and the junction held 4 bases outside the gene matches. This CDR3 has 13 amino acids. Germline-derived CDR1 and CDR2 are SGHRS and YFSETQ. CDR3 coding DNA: TGCGCCAGCAGCATGACAGGGGTTACTGAAGCTTTCTTT. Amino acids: CASSMTGVTEAFF.

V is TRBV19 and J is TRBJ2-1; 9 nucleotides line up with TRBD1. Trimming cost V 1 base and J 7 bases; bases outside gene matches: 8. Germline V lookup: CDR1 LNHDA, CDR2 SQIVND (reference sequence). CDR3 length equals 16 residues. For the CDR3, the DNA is TGTGCCAGTAGTATAGGGAGGGACAGGGTAAGGAATGAGCAGTTCTTC. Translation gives CASSIGRDRVRNEQFF. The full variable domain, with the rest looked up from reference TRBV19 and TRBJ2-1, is DGGITQSPKYLFRKEGQNVTLSCEQNLNHDAMYWYRQDPGQGLRLIYYSQIVNDFQKGDIAEGYSVSREKKESFPLTVTSAQKNPTAFYLCASSIGRDRVRNEQFFGPGTRLTVL.

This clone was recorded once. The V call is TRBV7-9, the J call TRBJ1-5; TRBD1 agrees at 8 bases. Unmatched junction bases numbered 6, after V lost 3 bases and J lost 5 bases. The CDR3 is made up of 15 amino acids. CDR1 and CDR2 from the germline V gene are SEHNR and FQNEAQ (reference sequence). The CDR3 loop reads CASSFWTGRDQPQHF. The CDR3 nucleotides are TGTGCCAGCAGCTTCTGGACAGGGAGAGATCAGCCCCAGCATTTT.

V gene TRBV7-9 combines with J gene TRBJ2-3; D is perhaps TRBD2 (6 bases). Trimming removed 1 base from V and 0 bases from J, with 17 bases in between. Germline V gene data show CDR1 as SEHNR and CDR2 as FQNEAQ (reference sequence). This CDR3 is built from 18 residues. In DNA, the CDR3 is TGTGCCAGCAGCTTAGAGGGCTTTAGCGGAACTAGCACAGATACGCAGTATTTT. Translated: CASSLEGFSGTSTDTQYF.

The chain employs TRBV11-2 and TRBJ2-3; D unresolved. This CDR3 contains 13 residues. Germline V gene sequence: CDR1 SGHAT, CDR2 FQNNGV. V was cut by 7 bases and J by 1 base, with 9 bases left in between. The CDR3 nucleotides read TGTGCCAGCATGGGTAGACGCACAGATACGCAGTATTTT. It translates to CASMGRRTDTQYF.

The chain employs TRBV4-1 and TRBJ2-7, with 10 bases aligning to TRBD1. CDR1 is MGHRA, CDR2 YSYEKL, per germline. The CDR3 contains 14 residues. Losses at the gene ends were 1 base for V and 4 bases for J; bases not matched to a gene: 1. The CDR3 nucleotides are TGCGCCAGCAGCCAAGGGGACAGGGGTTACGAGCAGTACTTC. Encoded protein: CASSQGDRGYEQYF.